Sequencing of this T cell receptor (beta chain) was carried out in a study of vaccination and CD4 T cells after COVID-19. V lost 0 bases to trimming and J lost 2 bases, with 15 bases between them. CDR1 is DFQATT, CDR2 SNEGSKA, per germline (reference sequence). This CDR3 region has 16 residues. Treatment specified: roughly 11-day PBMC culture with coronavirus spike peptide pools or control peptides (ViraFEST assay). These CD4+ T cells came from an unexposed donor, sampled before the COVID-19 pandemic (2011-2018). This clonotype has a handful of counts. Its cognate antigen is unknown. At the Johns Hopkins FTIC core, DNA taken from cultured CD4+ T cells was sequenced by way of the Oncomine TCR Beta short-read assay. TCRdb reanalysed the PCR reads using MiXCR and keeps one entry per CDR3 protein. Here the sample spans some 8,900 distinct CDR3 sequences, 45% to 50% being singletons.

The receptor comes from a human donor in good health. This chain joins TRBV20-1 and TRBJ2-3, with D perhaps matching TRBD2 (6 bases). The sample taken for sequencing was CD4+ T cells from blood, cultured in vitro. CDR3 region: CSAREPDGRPTDTQYF. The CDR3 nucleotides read TGCAGTGCTAGAGAACCAGACGGGAGACCCACAGATACGCAGTATTTT.